This note documents a single T cell receptor (beta chain) sequence. The antigen this receptor binds is unknown. It has no much larger one-base neighbor in the sample; base qualities were not kept. The data are from a study of blood T cell repertoires in COVID-19 (dated by TCRdb to the early 2020s). With regard to the full study: Collaborator samples came from the United States, Italy and Spain and covered acute and convalescent phases of COVID-19. A freely available public database, intended as a resource for researchers studying the immune response to SARS-CoV-2, is where the repertoires were released. Deeply sampled blood TCRbeta repertoires from subjects exposed to, actively infected with, or recovered from COVID-19 were included in the dataset. The samples were drawn from the first 160 participants of the ongoing ImmuneRACE study and from over 950 subjects provided by 6 global collaborators. The material from the prospective study consisted of cDNA or gDNA derived from T cells, B-cell-depleted T cells, or PBMCs. HLA class I and class II types, where available, came from metadata supplied by the sample provider rather than from assay-based typing. Sample metadata almost always included a de-identified subject ID, COVID-19 status, age in years and sex. Summary of the overall study and its limitations: Clinical and demographic metadata were provided uncurated, with the amount varying by source and participant.

V is trimmed back by 6 bases and J by 4 bases, and the junction contains 6 bases that no gene match accounts for. Reading the germline V gene gives CDR1 SGHTA and CDR2 FQGNSA. The CDR3 starts with the cysteine, ends with the phenylalanine, and has 14 residues. The retained sequence is limited to the CDR3, 42 bases, with the frame set at the first base. The collaborating institutions used their own protocols to collect whole blood in K2EDTA tubes. For TCRbeta analysis, collaborators shipped samples as frozen whole blood, isolated PBMCs, or DNA extracted from either of those sample types. TCRbeta CDR3 regions were amplified from genomic DNA using the immunoSEQ Assay, a bias-controlled multiplex PCR. As for how the authors treated the data: The number of nucleated cells in each sample was estimated by amplification of reference gene primers within the assay. Sequence reads were collapsed and filtered to measure the absolute abundance of every unique TCRbeta CDR3 rearrangement. For each sample, productive Simpson clonality was calculated by taking the square root of Simpson's diversity index across productive rearrangements. Sourced from immuneACCESS, this table was stored by TCRdb with only in-frame sequences that have V and J called. A share of the clones is absent; for the studies checked, an unresolved V gene accounts for under half, and the remainder has no known explanation. The V and J calls and clone size are taken from that table; D and trimming were inferred from the DNA. Within this sample are 30,000 to 35,000 clones, with roughly 80% of them counted one time only. The ten biggest clones cover roughly 3.5% of the sample.

The chain was built from TRBV7-2 and TRBJ1-5; 7 bases in the middle match TRBD1. The TCR sequence derives from a man in his fifties with acute or convalescent COVID-19. The sequencing input was peripheral blood. The CDR3 reads CASRQGSGNQPQHF. The DNA sequence reads TGTGCCAGCAGACAGGGGAGCGGAAATCAGCCCCAGCATTTT.